Below are 13 T cell receptor beta chains sequenced from a single sample in a study of shared clonotypes between healthy human individuals. Profiling relied on immunoSEQ multiplex PCR, and the TCRdb table lists in-frame clones only, not all of them. The repertoire holds a few hundred thousand clones, with 70% to 80% as singletons. The material sequenced was PBMCs. These receptors all come from a woman aged 40 to 55 in good health. Some clones in this sample may be carry-over from other donors' samples.

The CDR3 protein is CASSPRQEAYEQYF. For the CDR3, the DNA is TGTGCCAGCAGCCCTCGACAGGAGGCCTACGAGCAGTACTTC. The chain links TRBV7-7 to TRBJ2-7; TRBD1 might be the D (6 bases). Germline CDR1 SSHAT, CDR2 FNYEAQ (reference sequence). V gave up 5 bases and J gave up 2 bases, with 13 bases separating them. The CDR3 is 14 amino acids.

In DNA form, the CDR3 reads TGTGCCAGCAGCTTTCGGGGGGGCGGGAATGAAAAACTGTTTTTT. It translates to CASSFRGGGNEKLFF. This rearrangement joins TRBV5-4 to TRBJ1-4, with D maybe TRBD1 (6 bases). The CDR3 sequence is 15 residues long. The germline V gene encodes CDR1 SGHNT and CDR2 YYREEE (reference sequence). V was cut by 2 bases and J by 5 bases, with 13 bases left in between.

Notes on this clone: A read error may explain this, as a much larger clone is one base away. The CDR3 bases are TGTGCCTGGAGTGCCACGACAGATACGCAGTATTTT. It translates to CAWSATTDTQYF. This chain connects TRBV30 to TRBJ2-3, with D hard to call. Germline CDR1 is GTSNPN and CDR2 is SVGIG (reference sequence). The CDR3 is made up of 12 amino acids. Trimming stripped 1 base from V and 3 bases from J, with 5 bases between.

V and J are TRBV11-3 and TRBJ2-7; D unclear. The V end lost 5 bases, the J end lost 6 bases, and 14 bases lay between the germline ends. CDR1 is SGHNT, CDR2 YENEEA, per germline. CDR3 length: 13 residues. CDR3 DNA sequence: TGTGCCAGCAGCCAGCGACCCTTTGGCGAGCAGTACTTC. It translates to CASSQRPFGEQYF.

V and J are TRBV5-1 and TRBJ2-7; 12 positions agree with TRBD1. The J segment lost 5 bases and the V segment lost 4 bases, leaving 7 bases of the junction unmatched. The germline V gene encodes CDR1 SGHRS and CDR2 YFSETQ. The CDR3 has 15 residues. The CDR3 bases are TGCGCCAGCAGCACCGGGACAGGGGGCACGAACGAGCAGTACTTC. This codes for CASSTGTGGTNEQYF.

A note on this clone: The germline gene is not matched at one end of the junction; a read error may be the cause. This chain links TRBV27 with TRBJ1-2; TRBD1 matches 8 bases. Germline assignment: CDR1 MNHEY and CDR2 SMNVEV (reference sequence). The CDR3 is 13 residues long. In nucleotides, the CDR3 is TGTGCCAGCAGCCCCCCAGGGACAGGCGTTTGGTCCTTC. This translates into CASSPPGTGVWSF.

Worth noting for this clone: Only one base separates this from a far larger clonotype, so it likely reflects a read error. The chain links TRBV7-9 to TRBJ2-5; D remains ambiguous. The germline V and J ends were trimmed by 7 bases and 1 base, with 10 bases remaining between them. This CDR3 contains 13 residues. CDR1 is SEHNR, CDR2 FQNEAQ, per germline (reference sequence). The CDR3 spells CASTLGCQETQYF. The CDR3, as DNA: TGTGCCAGCACCCTGGGGTGCCAAGAGACCCAGTACTTC.

In its sample, this clone was seen a few times. The same CDR3 also results from other DNA sequences found in this sample. The rearrangement links TRBV9 to TRBJ2-3; no definite D call. The V gene's germline CDR1 is SGDLS and CDR2 YYNGEE. The CDR3 is made up of 12 amino acids. Trimming cost V 0 bases and J 4 bases, with 3 bases left between them. CDR3 nucleotide sequence: TGTGCCAGCAGCGTAGAAGCAGATACGCAGTATTTT. As protein: CASSVEADTQYF.

This sequence joins TRBV5-5 and TRBJ1-5; D is uncertain. Trimming shortened V by 4 bases and J by 4 bases, and 18 bases separated the two germline ends. Germline V lookup: CDR1 SGHKS, CDR2 YYEKEE (reference sequence). The CDR3 is 16 residues long. Here the CDR3 DNA reads TGTGCCAGCAGCACAGCACCCAGTAGTGCTAATCAGCCCCAGCATTTT. It yields the protein CASSTAPSSANQPQHF.

This rearrangement joins TRBV18 to TRBJ2-5; a weak D match, TRBD2 (6 bases). The CDR3 is made up of 16 amino acids. Germline CDR1 KGHSH, CDR2 LQKENI. The V and J ends lost 3 bases and 1 base respectively, with 15 bases between them. CDR3 loop: CASSPGGTFPQETQYF. The CDR3 DNA reads TGTGCCAGCTCACCCGGCGGGACTTTCCCCCAAGAGACCCAGTACTTC.

This chain links TRBV5-3 with TRBJ2-7, with a tentative D call TRBD1 (7 bases). TRBV5-3 counts as an open reading frame of uncertain function. The CDR3 extends over 16 amino acids. Trimming shortened V by 1 base and J by 7 bases, and 21 bases separated the two germline ends. CDR3: CARSLRGRGAREEQYF. DNA of the CDR3: TGTGCCAGAAGCTTGCGCGGCAGGGGGGCCCGTGAGGAGCAGTACTTC.

The chain is built from TRBV12-5 and TRBJ2-2; D is unresolved. Per the germline V gene, CDR1 is LGHNT and CDR2 is FRNRAP. Trimming stripped 0 bases from V and 6 bases from J, with 17 bases between. CDR3 length: 17 residues. The CDR3 DNA follows: TGTGCTAGTGGTTTGGTACTGGGGAAAACAATGGCCGGGGAGCTGTTTTTT. This translates into CASGLVLGKTMAGELFF.

The DNA of the CDR3 is TGTGCCAGCAGCCCAAGGGGGGGGGCCGAGACCCAGTACTTC. Translating it yields CASSPRGGAETQYF. The chain carries TRBV7-9 and TRBJ2-5, with D tentatively TRBD2 (7 bases). The CDR3 is 14 amino acids. Trimming left V 5 bases short and J 5 bases short, with 15 bases between. The germline CDR1 and CDR2 sequences are SEHNR and FQNEAQ (reference sequence).